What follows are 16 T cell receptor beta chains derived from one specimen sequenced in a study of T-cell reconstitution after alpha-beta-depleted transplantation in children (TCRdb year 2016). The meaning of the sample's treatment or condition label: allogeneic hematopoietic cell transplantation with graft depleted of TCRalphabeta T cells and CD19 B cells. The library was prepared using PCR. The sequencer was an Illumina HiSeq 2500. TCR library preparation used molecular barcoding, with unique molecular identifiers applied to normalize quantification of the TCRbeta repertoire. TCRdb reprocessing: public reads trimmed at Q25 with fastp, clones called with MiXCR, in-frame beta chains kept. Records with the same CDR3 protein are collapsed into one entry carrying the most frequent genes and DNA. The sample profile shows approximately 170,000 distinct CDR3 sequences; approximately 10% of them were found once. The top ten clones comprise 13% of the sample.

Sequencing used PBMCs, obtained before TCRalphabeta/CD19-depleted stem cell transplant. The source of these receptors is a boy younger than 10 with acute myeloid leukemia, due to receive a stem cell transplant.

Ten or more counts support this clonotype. CDR3 sequence reads: CASSLGAGFTEAFF. In DNA, the CDR3 is TGTGCCAGCAGTTTGGGGGCAGGGTTCACTGAAGCTTTCTTT. The chain carries TRBV12-3 or TRBV12-4 and TRBJ1-1; the D gene is possibly TRBD1 (6 bases). The CDR3 sequence is 14 residues long. V was shortened by 3 bases and J by 4 bases, with 12 bases between the two germline ends.

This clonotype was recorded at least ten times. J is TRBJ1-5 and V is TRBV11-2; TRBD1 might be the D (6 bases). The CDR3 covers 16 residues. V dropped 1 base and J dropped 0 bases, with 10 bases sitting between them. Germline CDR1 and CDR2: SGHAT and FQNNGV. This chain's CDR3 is CASSLAQGYSNQPQHF. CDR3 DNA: TGTGCCAGCAGCTTAGCCCAGGGGTATAGCAATCAGCCCCAGCATTTT.

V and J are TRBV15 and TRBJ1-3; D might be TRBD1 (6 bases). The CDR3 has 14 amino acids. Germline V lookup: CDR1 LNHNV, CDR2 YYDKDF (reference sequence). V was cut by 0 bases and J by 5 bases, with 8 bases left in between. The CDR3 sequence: CATSRDTGRNTIYF. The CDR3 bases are TGTGCCACCAGCAGAGACACAGGGCGAAACACCATATATTTT.

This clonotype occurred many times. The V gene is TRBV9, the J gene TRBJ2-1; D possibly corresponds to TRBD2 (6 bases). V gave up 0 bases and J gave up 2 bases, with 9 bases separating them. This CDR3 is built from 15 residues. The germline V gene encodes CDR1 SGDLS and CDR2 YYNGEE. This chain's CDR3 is CASSVVSGPYNEQFF. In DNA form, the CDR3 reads TGTGCCAGCAGCGTAGTTAGCGGACCCTACAATGAGCAGTTCTTC.

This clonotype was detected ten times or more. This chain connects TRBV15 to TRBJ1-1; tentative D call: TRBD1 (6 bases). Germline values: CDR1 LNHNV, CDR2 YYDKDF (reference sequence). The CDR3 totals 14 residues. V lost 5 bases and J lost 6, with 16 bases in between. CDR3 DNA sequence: TGTGCCACCAGCTCGATCGGCAGGGGAGCTGAAGCTTTCTTT. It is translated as CATSSIGRGAEAFF.

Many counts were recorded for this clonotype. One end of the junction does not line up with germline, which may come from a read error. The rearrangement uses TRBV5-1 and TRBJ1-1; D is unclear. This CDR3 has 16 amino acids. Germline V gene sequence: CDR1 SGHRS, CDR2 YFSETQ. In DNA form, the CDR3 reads TGCGCCAGCAGCTTGGAAGGGTTCGAATTAAACATTGAAGCTTTCTTT. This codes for CASSLEGFELNIEAFF.

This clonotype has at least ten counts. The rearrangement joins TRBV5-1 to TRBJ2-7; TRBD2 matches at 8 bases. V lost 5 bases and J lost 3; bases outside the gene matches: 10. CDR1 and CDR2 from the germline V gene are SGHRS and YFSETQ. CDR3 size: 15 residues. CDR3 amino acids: CASSKGHGTSYEQYF. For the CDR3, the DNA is TGCGCCAGCAGTAAAGGACACGGGACTAGCTACGAGCAGTACTTC.

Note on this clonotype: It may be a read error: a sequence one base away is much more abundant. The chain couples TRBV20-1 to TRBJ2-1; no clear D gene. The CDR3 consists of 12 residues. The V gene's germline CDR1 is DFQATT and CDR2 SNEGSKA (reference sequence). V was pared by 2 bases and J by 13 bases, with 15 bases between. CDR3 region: CSARSLASDQFF. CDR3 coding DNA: TGCAGTGCTAGATCTTTAGCCAGTGATCAGTTCTTC.

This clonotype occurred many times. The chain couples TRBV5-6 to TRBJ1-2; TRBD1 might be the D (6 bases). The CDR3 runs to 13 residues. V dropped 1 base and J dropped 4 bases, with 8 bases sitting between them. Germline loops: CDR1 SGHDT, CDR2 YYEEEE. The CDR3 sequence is CASSLRQAYGYTF. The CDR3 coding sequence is TGTGCCAGCAGCTTGAGACAGGCCTATGGCTACACCTTC.

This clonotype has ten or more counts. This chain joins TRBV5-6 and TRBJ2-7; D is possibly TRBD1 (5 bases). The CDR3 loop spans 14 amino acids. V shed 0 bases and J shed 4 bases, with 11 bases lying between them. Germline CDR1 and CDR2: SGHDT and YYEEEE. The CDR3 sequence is CASSLGRTFYEQYV. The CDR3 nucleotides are TGTGCCAGCAGCTTGGGGCGGACATTTTACGAGCAGTACGTC.

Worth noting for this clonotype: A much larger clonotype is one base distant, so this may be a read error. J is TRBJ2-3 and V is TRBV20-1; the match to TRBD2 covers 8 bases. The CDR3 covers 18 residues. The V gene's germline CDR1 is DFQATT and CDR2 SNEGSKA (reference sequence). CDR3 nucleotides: TGCAGTGCTAGAGATGAGGGCGGGGGGTACTCTAGCACAGAAACGCAGTATTTT. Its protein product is CSARDEGGGYSSTETQYF.

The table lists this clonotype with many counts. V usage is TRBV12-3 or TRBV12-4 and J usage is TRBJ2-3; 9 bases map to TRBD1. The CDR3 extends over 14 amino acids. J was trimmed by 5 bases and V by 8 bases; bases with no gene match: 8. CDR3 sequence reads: CASVTGGSEDTQYF. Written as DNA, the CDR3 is TGTGCCAGCGTAACAGGGGGCAGCGAAGATACGCAGTATTTT.

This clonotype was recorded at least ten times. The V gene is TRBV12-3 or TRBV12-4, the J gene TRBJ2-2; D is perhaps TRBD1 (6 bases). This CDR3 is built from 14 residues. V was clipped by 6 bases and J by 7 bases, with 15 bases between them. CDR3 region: CASRKSGASGELFF. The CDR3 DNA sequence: TGTGCCAGCAGAAAATCAGGGGCTAGCGGGGAGCTGTTTTTT.

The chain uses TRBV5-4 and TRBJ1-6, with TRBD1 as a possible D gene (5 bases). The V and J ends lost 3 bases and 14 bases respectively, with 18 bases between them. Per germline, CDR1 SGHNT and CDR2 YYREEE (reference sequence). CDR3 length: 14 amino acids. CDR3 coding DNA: TGTGCCAGCAGCTCTGGGCGCCCCGGGGGAGCCCTCCACTTT. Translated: CASSSGRPGGALHF.

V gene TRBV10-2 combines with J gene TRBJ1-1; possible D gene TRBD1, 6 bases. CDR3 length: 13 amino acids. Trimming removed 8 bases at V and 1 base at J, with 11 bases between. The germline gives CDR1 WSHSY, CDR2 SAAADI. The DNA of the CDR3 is TGCGCCAGCGGCGGGGGACAGAACACTGAAGCTTTCTTT. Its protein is CASGGGQNTEAFF.

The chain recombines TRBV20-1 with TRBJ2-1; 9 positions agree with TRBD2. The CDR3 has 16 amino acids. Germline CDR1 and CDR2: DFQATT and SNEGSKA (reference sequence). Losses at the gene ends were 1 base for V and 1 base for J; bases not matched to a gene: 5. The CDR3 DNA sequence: TGCAGTGCTAGAGTGGGTAGCGGGAGTTCCTACAATGAGCAGTTCTTC. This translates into CSARVGSGSSYNEQFF.